In its sample, the clone carrying this TCR beta chain was seen many times. Its specificity is unknown. Authors' methods: To classify distant metastasis in papillary thyroid cancer, a model was built from CDR3 differences across clinicopathological groups. TCRdb reanalyzed the PCR reads with MiXCR. The authors' filters were not applied to this entry. The table includes fewer than 40,000 clones, roughly 17% detected once. This sample is drawn from a study of metastatic and nonmetastatic thyroid tumors. For the study at large: Thyroid patients, malignant and benign, had repertoires compared across blood and tumor or nodule tissue.

Ahead of thyroid surgery, no patient had received treatment of any kind. Whole-study results and caveats: Malignant tumors reportedly showed significantly higher TCR beta diversity than benign nodules in both blood and tumor.

The source is a male donor with papillary thyroid cancer or a benign thyroid nodule (not recorded which). Some clones in this sample may be carry-over from other donors' samples. The source material was blood.

CDR3 DNA sequence: TGCGCCAGCAGCCAGAGACCGAATTGGGCGAACACTGAAGCTTTCTTT. Translation: CASSQRPNWANTEAFF. The chain recombines TRBV4-1 with TRBJ1-1; the D is unclear. The CDR3 length is 16 residues. Germline CDR1 and CDR2: MGHRA and YSYEKL. Trimming removed 3 bases at V and 1 base at J, with 15 bases between.